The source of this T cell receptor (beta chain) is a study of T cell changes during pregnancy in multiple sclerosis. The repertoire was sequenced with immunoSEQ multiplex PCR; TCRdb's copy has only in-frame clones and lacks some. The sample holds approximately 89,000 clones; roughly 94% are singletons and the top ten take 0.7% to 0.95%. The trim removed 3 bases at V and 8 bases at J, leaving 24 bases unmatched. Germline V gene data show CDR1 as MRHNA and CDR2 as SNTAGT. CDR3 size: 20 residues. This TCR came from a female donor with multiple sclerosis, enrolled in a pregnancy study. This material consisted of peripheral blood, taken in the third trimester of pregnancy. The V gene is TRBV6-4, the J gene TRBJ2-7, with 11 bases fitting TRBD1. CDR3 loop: CASSELFLDRGLPRPRKQYF. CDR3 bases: TGTGCCAGCAGTGAACTCTTTTTGGACAGGGGGCTTCCTAGGCCTAGGAAGCAGTACTTC.